The rows below give T cell receptor beta chains drawn from one sample of a study of Ad26.COV2.S vaccination and SARS-CoV-2 variants. Using immunoSEQ multiplex PCR, the repertoire was profiled, and TCRdb retains in-frame clones only, with some absent. This table holds some 450,000 clones, less than 95% found once. This specimen was peripheral blood, taken in a trial of Ad26.COV2.S vaccine versus placebo. The receptors were gathered from a person between 18 and 65 years old who received the Ad26.COV2.S COVID-19 vaccine or a placebo. CDR3s leave out the opening cysteine and the closing phenylalanine or tryptophan. Each record gives: CDR3 protein, clone size, V gene, D gene. A D gene is named only where the DNA matches it firmly. Not every row has a clone size; where given, it reads once, few, many or a size class.

cdr3_aa: AIKSTGAQMSGANVLT
clone_size: -
v_call: TRBV10-3
d_call: TRBD1

cdr3_aa: ASSLGHGGSEQY
clone_size: -
v_call: TRBV27
d_call: -

cdr3_aa: SASWGEETQY
clone_size: -
v_call: TRBV20-1
d_call: -

cdr3_aa: ASSPGTASSYNEQF
clone_size: -
v_call: TRBV13
d_call: TRBD1

cdr3_aa: ASSQAREGEQF
clone_size: once
v_call: TRBV14
d_call: TRBD2

cdr3_aa: ASSPSGYEQF
clone_size: -
v_call: TRBV7-6
d_call: -

cdr3_aa: ASSPGTGVDTQY
clone_size: -
v_call: TRBV28
d_call: TRBD1

cdr3_aa: ATTSVDEQF
clone_size: once
v_call: TRBV27
d_call: TRBD2

cdr3_aa: ASRTGLAGYTDTQY
clone_size: -
v_call: TRBV7-9
d_call: TRBD2

cdr3_aa: ASSVTGAHTDTQY
clone_size: -
v_call: TRBV9
d_call: -

cdr3_aa: ASSLWGKGFSPY
clone_size: -
v_call: TRBV28
d_call: -

cdr3_aa: ASSYRQGSYEQY
clone_size: -
v_call: TRBV5-1
d_call: TRBD1

cdr3_aa: ASSLEAGFTEAF
clone_size: -
v_call: TRBV7-2
d_call: -

cdr3_aa: ASSQDGGPNTEAF
clone_size: -
v_call: TRBV4-3
d_call: -

cdr3_aa: ASTDWLSSYEQY
clone_size: -
v_call: TRBV2
d_call: -

cdr3_aa: ASSVATGGSYNEQF
clone_size: -
v_call: TRBV9
d_call: TRBD1

cdr3_aa: ASSLPSGIRAF
clone_size: -
v_call: TRBV7-9
d_call: -

cdr3_aa: ASSLGHGENTIY
clone_size: -
v_call: TRBV7-9
d_call: -

cdr3_aa: ASSSPREAFSGEQY
clone_size: -
v_call: TRBV5-4
d_call: TRBD2

cdr3_aa: ASSLAGGNQPQH
clone_size: -
v_call: TRBV5-5
d_call: -

cdr3_aa: SASPVRSQETQY
clone_size: -
v_call: TRBV20-1
d_call: -

cdr3_aa: ASSFATEQF
clone_size: -
v_call: TRBV11-2
d_call: -

cdr3_aa: AISATGTGGIAGELF
clone_size: -
v_call: TRBV10-3
d_call: TRBD1

cdr3_aa: SARVNLAGPYEQY
clone_size: once
v_call: TRBV29-1
d_call: -

cdr3_aa: ASSSRWGGYEQY
clone_size: -
v_call: TRBV27
d_call: TRBD2

cdr3_aa: ASSWGQGADGYT
clone_size: -
v_call: TRBV5-4
d_call: TRBD1

cdr3_aa: AWSVGQANEKLF
clone_size: -
v_call: TRBV30
d_call: TRBD1

cdr3_aa: ASSVRDEQF
clone_size: -
v_call: TRBV4-1
d_call: -

cdr3_aa: ASSLGTGGLYEQY
clone_size: -
v_call: TRBV11-2
d_call: TRBD1

cdr3_aa: ASSIQGPGELF
clone_size: -
v_call: TRBV19
d_call: -

cdr3_aa: ASGSTGGSEQY
clone_size: -
v_call: TRBV27
d_call: -

cdr3_aa: ASSYLGTSGRAPYEQY
clone_size: -
v_call: TRBV6-2/TRBV6-3
d_call: TRBD2

cdr3_aa: ASSFSGSGTGELF
clone_size: once
v_call: TRBV7-3
d_call: TRBD2

cdr3_aa: ASSYQWDRAFQPQH
clone_size: -
v_call: TRBV6-2/TRBV6-3
d_call: TRBD1

cdr3_aa: ASSNRPQGIYGYT
clone_size: -
v_call: TRBV3-1/TRBV3-2
d_call: -

cdr3_aa: ASTPGPRTSGELF
clone_size: -
v_call: TRBV5-8
d_call: -

cdr3_aa: ASSLAAIYNEQF
clone_size: -
v_call: TRBV11-2
d_call: -

cdr3_aa: SANTAYEQY
clone_size: -
v_call: TRBV20-1
d_call: -

cdr3_aa: ASLTGTGNTIY
clone_size: -
v_call: TRBV30
d_call: TRBD1

cdr3_aa: ASSLLDANTQY
clone_size: -
v_call: TRBV19
d_call: -

cdr3_aa: ASSFPGRAQETQY
clone_size: -
v_call: TRBV28
d_call: -

cdr3_aa: ASSFGLANVNEQF
clone_size: -
v_call: TRBV5-1
d_call: TRBD2

cdr3_aa: ATSRDGRADNEQF
clone_size: -
v_call: TRBV15
d_call: TRBD2

cdr3_aa: ASSFAGLAGPNTGELF
clone_size: once
v_call: TRBV27
d_call: TRBD2

cdr3_aa: ASSAGTGVNSPLH
clone_size: -
v_call: TRBV27
d_call: TRBD1

cdr3_aa: ASSLYALGSADTQY
clone_size: -
v_call: TRBV13
d_call: -

cdr3_aa: ASKPAARGLNEQF
clone_size: -
v_call: TRBV28
d_call: TRBD1